This TCR beta chain was sequenced in a study of blood T cells in healthy people across ages. A second PCR of roughly 7 to 11 cycles used a sample-barcoded 5' primer and a J-beta primer mix. TCRdb re-called the 5' RACE reads through MiXCR, storing one row per CDR3 protein. The sample shows about 1.1 million distinct CDR3 sequences, about two fifths of them seen only once. Study outcomes and limitations: There were more naive CD4+ cells and higher diversity in long-lived donors than in aged donors.

This clonotype was seen at least ten times. Its antigen remains unknown. Every donor contributed around 10 milliliters of peripheral blood by blood draw. Per sample, no less than 5 micrograms of total RNA were extracted. In germline, CDR1 is LGHNA, CDR2 YSLEER. This CDR3 is built from 17 residues. V dropped 4 bases and J dropped 0; count of bases not matched to a gene: 6. The sequence came from a man between 18 and 29 years old in good health. The chain is built from TRBV4-3 and TRBJ2-3, with 11 positions matching TRBD2. The material sequenced was blood. The DNA of the CDR3 is TGCGCCAGCAGCCGGTCTAGCGGGGGGTCCAGCACAGATACGCAGTATTTT. Translating it yields CASSRSSGGSSTDTQYF.